A single sample is the source of the 5 T cell receptor beta chains below, sequenced in a study of blood T cell repertoires in COVID-19. This table comes from immunoSEQ multiplex PCR, and its TCRdb copy is limited to in-frame clones, with some not included. The repertoire includes roughly 260,000 clones, just over 90% of them detected once, and around 1.8% sits in the top ten. Sequenced material: PBMCs or T cells enriched from blood (not recorded which). These receptors all come from a woman aged 18-30 years who had recovered from COVID-19.

This clone was seen once. V gene TRBV7-3 combines with J gene TRBJ2-4, with TRBD1 identical over 7 bases. This CDR3 spans 13 amino acids. Losses at the gene ends were 3 bases for V and 5 bases for J; bases not matched to a gene: 1. The germline gives CDR1 SGHTA, CDR2 FQGTGA. The CDR3 DNA is TGTGCCAGCAGCTTGGGGACAGAAAACATTCAGTACTTC. It yields the protein CASSLGTENIQYF.

This chain links TRBV3-1 (or the pseudogene TRBV3-2) with TRBJ2-5, with a tentative D call TRBD2 (7 bases). This CDR3 has 15 residues. Germline loops: CDR1 LGHDT, CDR2 YNNKEL (reference sequence). The V end was cut by 3 bases, the J end by 5 bases, with 16 bases between. CDR3: CASSQMRGLAETQYF. CDR3 DNA sequence: TGTGCCAGCAGCCAGATGCGGGGGCTTGCGGAGACCCAGTACTTC.

Turning to this clone: Other DNA sequences in the same sample also yield this CDR3. This chain connects TRBV18 to TRBJ1-2; D is ambiguous. Germline V CDR1 and CDR2: KGHSH, LQKENI. The CDR3 runs 13 residues. V gave up 3 bases and J gave up 1 base, with 6 bases separating them. As DNA, the CDR3 is TGTGCCAGCTCACCTACGGGTAACTATGGCTACACCTTC. The encoded protein is CASSPTGNYGYTF.

The rearrangement joins TRBV2 to TRBJ1-5; D perhaps matches TRBD1 (5 bases). The V gene's germline CDR1 is SNHLY and CDR2 FYNNEI. The CDR3 is 13 amino acids. V shed 10 bases and J shed 9 bases, with 19 bases lying between them. CDR3 amino acids: CATKVGARSPQHF. The CDR3 DNA follows: TGTGCCACCAAAGTAGGGGCCCGATCGCCCCAGCATTTT. The variable domain in full, completed from reference TRBV2 and TRBJ1-5, reads EPEVTQTPSHQVTQMGQEVILRCVPISNHLYFYWYRQILGQKVEFLVSFYNNEISEKSEIFDDQFSVERPDGSNFTLKIRSTKLEDSAMYFCATKVGARSPQHFGDGTRLSIL.

This chain connects TRBV9 to TRBJ1-3; weak D call: TRBD1 (5 bases). Trimming removed 0 bases at V and 0 bases at J, with 16 bases between. The germline gives CDR1 SGDLS, CDR2 YYNGEE. The length of the CDR3 is 18 residues. CDR3 residues: CASSVASQGSFSGNTIYF. The CDR3 DNA reads as TGTGCCAGCAGCGTAGCTTCTCAGGGATCATTCTCTGGAAACACCATATATTTT.